This is a list of T cell receptor beta chains from one sample in a study of tumour-infiltrating T cells in Burkitt lymphoma. This table comes from immunoSEQ multiplex PCR, and its TCRdb copy is limited to in-frame clones, with some not included. The sample has thousands of clones; around four fifths are singletons. The sample was tumor tissue. The source is a human donor with diffuse large B-cell lymphoma. The CDR3 runs from the conserved cysteine through the conserved F or W. The order of the fields is V gene, CDR3 length, clone size, J gene, D gene, CDR3 protein, CDR3 DNA. A D gene is named only where the DNA matches it firmly. Some rows have no size entry. The others give once, few or many, or a class for an expanded clone.

V: TRBV4-1; length: 17; size: NA; J: TRBJ1-4; D: TRBD1; CDR3: CASSFRTGDRTNEKLFF; DNA: TGCGCCAGCAGCTTCAGAACGGGGGACAGAACTAATGAAAAACTGTTTTTT
V: TRBV14; length: 12; size: NA; J: TRBJ2-1; D: NA; CDR3: CASSPTTNEQFF; DNA: TGTGCCAGCAGCCCGACTACCAATGAGCAGTTCTTC
V: TRBV5-1; length: 14; size: NA; J: TRBJ2-7; D: TRBD1; CDR3: CASSLGTGAYEQYF; DNA: TGCGCCAGCAGCTTGGGGACAGGGGCCTACGAGCAGTACTTC
V: TRBV9; length: 15; size: NA; J: TRBJ2-3; D: NA; CDR3: CASSVGVYSTDTQYF; DNA: TGTGCCAGCAGCGTCGGGGTCTATAGCACAGATACGCAGTATTTT
V: TRBV19; length: 13; size: once; J: TRBJ1-2; D: NA; CDR3: CASVGTSTYGYTF; DNA: TGTGCCAGCGTCGGGACTTCTACTTATGGCTACACCTTC
V: TRBV2; length: 12; size: NA; J: TRBJ2-3; D: NA; CDR3: CASRMEADTQYF; DNA: TGTGCCAGCAGGATGGAAGCAGATACGCAGTATTTT
V: TRBV7-8; length: 13; size: few; J: TRBJ2-2; D: NA; CDR3: CASSFGPTGELFF; DNA: TGTGCCAGCAGTTTTGGACCAACCGGGGAGCTGTTTTTT
V: TRBV7-9; length: 14; size: NA; J: TRBJ1-1; D: NA; CDR3: CASSPVGQNAEAFF; DNA: TGTGCCAGCAGCCCAGTGGGCCAGAACGCTGAAGCTTTCTTT
V: TRBV7-8; length: 18; size: NA; J: TRBJ2-7; D: TRBD2; CDR3: CASSLLASGDHGAYEQYF; DNA: TGTGCCAGCAGCTTACTCGCTAGCGGGGACCACGGCGCCTACGAGCAGTACTTC
V: TRBV28; length: 18; size: NA; J: TRBJ2-7; D: TRBD2; CDR3: CASSFSPTTSGGLNEQYF; DNA: TGTGCCAGCAGTTTCTCGCCGACGACTAGCGGGGGGCTCAACGAGCAGTACTTC
V: TRBV7-2; length: 13; size: NA; J: TRBJ2-2; D: TRBD2; CDR3: CASGRVNTGELFF; DNA: TGTGCCAGCGGGAGGGTTAACACCGGGGAGCTGTTTTTT
V: TRBV27; length: 14; size: NA; J: TRBJ1-1; D: NA; CDR3: CASSLSWGNTEAFF; DNA: TGTGCCAGCAGTTTATCTTGGGGGAACACTGAAGCTTTCTTT
V: TRBV7-9; length: 17; size: NA; J: TRBJ1-5; D: NA; CDR3: CASSFLTPSGKSSPQHF; DNA: TGTGCCAGCAGCTTTCTAACCCCCTCAGGAAAGAGTTCCCCCCAGCATTTT
V: TRBV28; length: 15; size: NA; J: TRBJ1-5; D: NA; CDR3: CASSSPGGGDQPQHF; DNA: TGTGCCAGCAGTAGCCCCGGGGGAGGGGATCAGCCCCAGCATTTT
V: TRBV30; length: 12; size: NA; J: TRBJ1-2; D: NA; CDR3: CAWTDSDYGYTF; DNA: TGTGCCTGGACTGACTCGGACTATGGCTACACTTTC
V: TRBV29-1; length: 17; size: NA; J: TRBJ1-1; D: TRBD1; CDR3: CSVEDRTGGLVGTEAFF; DNA: TGCAGTGTTGAAGATAGGACAGGGGGCTTGGTAGGCACTGAAGCTTTCTTT
V: TRBV7-2; length: 14; size: NA; J: TRBJ2-5; D: NA; CDR3: CASSLVRVQETQYF; DNA: TGTGCCAGCAGCTTAGTCAGGGTGCAAGAGACCCAGTACTTC
V: TRBV11-3; length: 13; size: few; J: TRBJ2-5; D: NA; CDR3: CASSPTPGATQYF; DNA: TGTGCCAGCAGCCCAACCCCCGGGGCGACCCAGTACTTC
V: TRBV6-6; length: 12; size: NA; J: TRBJ2-7; D: NA; CDR3: CASSPITYEQYF; DNA: TGTGCCAGCAGCCCTATTACCTACGAGCAGTACTTC
V: TRBV2; length: 12; size: NA; J: TRBJ2-7; D: NA; CDR3: CASSSTGYEQYF; DNA: TGTGCCAGCAGTTCGACGGGCTACGAGCAGTACTTC